The 21 T cell receptor beta chains given below trace back to one sample, sequenced in a study of T cells in Graves' hyperthyroidism and ophthalmopathy. RNA transcripts yielded amplified TCR beta CDR3 regions. The TCR CDR3 was amplified in a first-round RT-PCR using the HTBI primer set. Using its own MiXCR run on the multiplex PCR reads, TCRdb lists one record per CDR3 protein. The table shows around 300,000 distinct CDR3 sequences, with over 11% occurring only once. Sequencing used blood. The source of these receptors is a woman between 25 and 40 years old with Graves' hyperthyroidism.

In this sample, this clonotype turned up many times. This chain joins TRBV25-1 and TRBJ1-1; D unresolved. Trimming stripped 2 bases from V and 2 bases from J, with 9 bases between. CDR1 MGHDK and CDR2 SYGVNS come from the germline V gene. CDR3 length: 14 residues. The CDR3, as DNA: TGTGCCAGCAGTGAACTGACCGCAAACACTGAAGCTTTCTTT. As protein: CASSELTANTEAFF.

This clonotype was seen repeatedly, ten times or more. The V and J genes are TRBV20-1 and TRBJ1-5; D may be TRBD1 (6 bases). In germline, CDR1 is DFQATT, CDR2 SNEGSKA (reference sequence). The CDR3 runs 16 residues. Trimming removed 6 bases at V and 2 bases at J, with 20 bases between. The CDR3 DNA reads as TGCAGTGCAACTCACCCTGGGAGGGGGGGCAATCAGCCCCAGCATTTT. Protein product: CSATHPGRGGNQPQHF.

This clonotype was recorded a few times. CDR3 nucleotides: TGTGCCAGCAGACCCGGGGGCAGCTACGAGCAGTACTTC. Encoded protein: CASRPGGSYEQYF. The rearrangement joins TRBV6-2 or TRBV6-3 to TRBJ2-7; either TRBD1 or TRBD2 may fit D (6 bases each). V gave up 6 bases and J gave up 3 bases, with 12 bases separating them. The V gene's germline CDR1 is MNHEY and CDR2 SVGEGT. The CDR3 consists of 13 residues.

The chain carries TRBV3-1 and TRBJ1-2; tentatively, D is TRBD1 (6 bases). CDR1 and CDR2 from the germline V gene are LGHDT and YNNKEL (reference sequence). The V and J ends lost 4 bases and 4 bases respectively, with 16 bases between them. The CDR3 sequence is 15 residues long. CDR3 sequence (DNA): TGTGCCAGCAGCCCCGGGGGCCCGGGGCCCTATGGCTACACCTTC. This gives the protein CASSPGGPGPYGYTF. The whole variable domain, filled in from reference TRBV3-1 and TRBJ1-2, reads DTAVSQTPKYLVTQMGNDKSIKCEQNLGHDTMYWYKQDSKKFLKIMFSYNNKELIINETVPNRFSPKSPDKAHLNLHINSLELGDSAVYFCASSPGGPGPYGYTFGSGTRLTVV.

Only a few counts were recorded for this clonotype. The chain carries TRBV9 and TRBJ1-2; no definite D call. Germline CDR1 reads SGDLS; CDR2 reads YYNGEE. Trimming left V 4 bases short and J 3 bases short, with 10 bases between. This CDR3 has 13 residues. CDR3 sequence reads: CASSSYGDYGYTF. Written as DNA, the CDR3 is TGTGCCAGCAGCTCATACGGGGACTATGGCTACACCTTC.

There are many counts of this clonotype. The chain uses TRBV7-2 and TRBJ2-1; D is perhaps TRBD2 (6 bases). CDR1 and CDR2 from the germline V gene are SGHTA and FQGNSA. The V end lost 2 bases, the J end lost 4 bases, and 15 bases lay between the germline ends. The CDR3 has 16 residues. The CDR3 sequence: CASSLTVTSGYNEQFF. DNA for the CDR3: TGTGCCAGCAGCTTAACAGTGACAAGCGGGTACAATGAGCAGTTCTTC. The full variable domain, its missing parts supplied by reference TRBV7-2 and TRBJ2-1, is GAGVSQSPSNKVTEKGKDVELRCDPISGHTALYWYRQSLGQGLEFLIYFQGNSAPDKSGLPSDRFSAERTGGSVSTLTIQRTQQEDSAVYLCASSLTVTSGYNEQFFGPGTRLTVL.

This clonotype was counted at least ten times. The chain recombines TRBV28 with TRBJ1-1; D is ambiguous. Germline CDR1 reads MDHEN; CDR2 reads SYDVKM. The V gene lost 5 bases and the J gene lost 1 base, with 11 bases spanning the gap. There are 14 residues in the CDR3. The CDR3 sequence is CASSPGVKNTEAFF. In DNA, the CDR3 is TGTGCCAGCAGTCCGGGAGTGAAGAACACTGAAGCTTTCTTT.

This rearrangement joins TRBV18 to TRBJ1-1; maybe TRBD1 (6 bases). V lost 3 bases and J 0 bases, leaving 14 bases between the germline ends. This CDR3 has 16 residues. Germline V gene sequence: CDR1 KGHSH, CDR2 LQKENI. The CDR3 sequence is CASSPVGGLMNTEAFF. The CDR3 bases are TGTGCCAGCTCACCTGTGGGGGGGCTCATGAACACTGAAGCTTTCTTT.

The rearrangement uses TRBV6-1 and TRBJ2-7; no definite D call. Looked up from germline, CDR1 is MNHNS and CDR2 is SASEGT. Trimming removed 0 bases from V and 6 bases from J, with 12 bases in between. CDR3 length: 14 residues. The CDR3 is CASSEAAEVSEQYF. DNA of the CDR3: TGTGCCAGCAGTGAAGCGGCCGAGGTGAGCGAGCAGTACTTC.

This clonotype was counted a few times. This chain links TRBV6-2 or TRBV6-3 with TRBJ2-3; 11 bases are shared with TRBD2. V was clipped by 6 bases and J by 13 bases; unmatched bases: 9. Germline lookup yields CDR1 MNHEY and CDR2 SVGEGT. The CDR3 is 13 residues long. In DNA form, the CDR3 reads TGTGCCAGCAGAGGGACTAGCGGCTCAAGCGAGTATTTT. Its translation: CASRGTSGSSEYF.

In its sample, this clonotype was seen many times. The chain is built from TRBV28 and TRBJ2-7, with 10 bases matching TRBD2. V dropped 8 bases and J dropped 6; count of bases not matched to a gene: 7. Per germline, CDR1 MDHEN and CDR2 SYDVKM. CDR3 length: 13 amino acids. The CDR3 nucleotides are TGTGCCAGCGGTCTAGCGGGGGCGGGCGAGCAGTACTTC. This sequence encodes CASGLAGAGEQYF.

This clonotype appeared many times. The gene calls are TRBV10-2 and TRBJ2-2; 9 bases fit TRBD2. V shed 4 bases and J 2 bases; nucleotides not matched to a gene: 5. CDR1 and CDR2 from the germline V gene are WSHSY and SAAADI. The CDR3 has 16 amino acids. In DNA form, the CDR3 reads TGCGCCAGCAGTGCTGCGGGAGGGTTTAACACCGGGGAGCTGTTTTTT. Translation: CASSAAGGFNTGELFF.

The V gene is TRBV30, the J gene TRBJ1-1; TRBD1 matches at 9 bases. V trimming: 1 base; J trimming: 4 bases; junction bases outside the gene matches: 10. CDR1 is GTSNPN, CDR2 SVGIG, per germline (reference sequence). The CDR3 is made up of 16 amino acids. CDR3 sequence reads: CAWSAVGQGWGTEAFF. CDR3 in DNA: TGTGCCTGGAGTGCGGTGGGACAGGGTTGGGGCACTGAAGCTTTCTTT.

A few counts support this clonotype. The rearrangement joins TRBV12-3 or TRBV12-4 to TRBJ2-1; TRBD2 agrees at 8 bases. V was clipped by 8 bases and J by 6 bases; unmatched bases: 3. The CDR3 has 12 residues. This CDR3 reads CASGTRVNEQFF. The CDR3 coding sequence is TGTGCCAGCGGGACTAGAGTCAATGAGCAGTTCTTC.

This clonotype appeared many times. The chain is built from TRBV2 and TRBJ2-4, with 9 positions matching TRBD2. The germline V gene encodes CDR1 SNHLY and CDR2 FYNNEI. Trimming removed 5 bases from V and 2 bases from J; junction bases left unmatched: 7. The CDR3 has 16 amino acids. The DNA for the CDR3 is TGTGCCAGCAGTTCGGTGGCGGGGGGGCCCAAAAACATTCAGTACTTC. Amino acids: CASSSVAGGPKNIQYF.

This clonotype was detected only a few times. V usage is TRBV12-3 or TRBV12-4 and J usage is TRBJ1-2; D unresolved. CDR3 length: 12 residues. Trimming took 4 bases from V and 3 from J, leaving 6 bases between them. The CDR3 loop is CASSSTHYGYTF. The DNA of the CDR3 is TGTGCCAGCAGTTCGACCCACTATGGCTACACCTTC.

This clonotype was seen only a few times. The CDR3 nucleotides read TGTGCCAGCAGCTCCCCTCACAATGAGCAGTTCTTC. It translates to CASSSPHNEQFF. This chain connects TRBV9 to TRBJ2-1; D is unresolved. The germline gives CDR1 SGDLS, CDR2 YYNGEE. This CDR3 contains 12 residues. Trimming took off 4 bases at V and 5 bases at J, with 7 bases between the two ends.

The table lists this clonotype with many counts. The rearrangement joins TRBV28 to TRBJ1-6; D gene uncertain. Germline V gene sequence: CDR1 MDHEN, CDR2 SYDVKM. CDR3 size: 12 residues. V was clipped by 5 bases and J by 16 bases, with 15 bases between them. The CDR3 DNA reads as TGTGCCAGCAGTAACAGTGACTCCGGGCTCCACTTT. It translates to CASSNSDSGLHF.

This clonotype occurred many times. The CDR3 region has the DNA TGTGCCAGCAGCTCCCTGAAATACTACAATGAGCAGTTCTTC. Translation: CASSSLKYYNEQFF. The V gene is TRBV11-2, the J gene TRBJ2-1; the D is unclear. CDR1 SGHAT and CDR2 FQNNGV come from the germline V gene. V lost 4 bases, J lost 3 bases, and 10 bases lay in between. There are 14 residues in the CDR3.

The V call is TRBV6-1, the J call TRBJ1-4; D is ambiguous. Trimming left V 6 bases short and J 0 bases short, with 8 bases between. The germline V gene has CDR1 MNHNS and CDR2 SASEGT. CDR3 length equals 14 residues. The CDR3 sequence is CASSITSTNEKLFF. The CDR3 region has the DNA TGTGCCAGCAGCATTACCTCAACTAATGAAAAACTGTTTTTT.

Comments on this clonotype: Just one base apart from a much larger clone, this may be a read error. V is TRBV6-2 or TRBV6-3 and J is TRBJ2-3; D is unresolved. The length of the CDR3 is 12 residues. The V end was cut by 5 bases, the J end by 8 bases, with 11 bases between. Germline-derived CDR1 and CDR2 are MNHEY and SVGEGT. This chain's CDR3 is CASSALGPTQYF. The CDR3 nucleotides are TGTGCCAGCAGTGCACTGGGTCCTACGCAGTATTTT.